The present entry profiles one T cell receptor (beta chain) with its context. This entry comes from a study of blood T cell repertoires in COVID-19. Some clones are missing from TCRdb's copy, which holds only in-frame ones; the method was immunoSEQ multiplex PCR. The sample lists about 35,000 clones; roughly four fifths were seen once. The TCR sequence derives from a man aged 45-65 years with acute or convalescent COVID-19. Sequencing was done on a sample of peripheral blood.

CDR3 sequence reads: CASSLGTGSADTQYF. In DNA form, the CDR3 reads TGTGCCAGCAGCTTAGGGACAGGGAGCGCAGATACGCAGTATTTT. The chain couples TRBV11-2 to TRBJ2-3; 8 bases align to TRBD1. This CDR3 is built from 15 residues. V trimming: 1 base; J trimming: 4 bases; junction bases outside the gene matches: 4. CDR1 is SGHAT and CDR2 is FQNNGV in the germline V gene.